A selection of T cell receptor beta chains follows, all from one sample in a study of blood T cell repertoires in COVID-19. Clones were sequenced by immunoSEQ multiplex PCR, and TCRdb holds only the in-frame ones, with some missing. Of 60,000 to 80,000 clones listed, less than 90% were seen once; the top ten hold approximately 8.8%. Sequenced material: peripheral blood. The receptors here all came from a man between 50 and 59 years old with active COVID-19. The CDR3 runs from the conserved cysteine through the conserved F or W. The D gene is left open where the match is weak. Clone sizes are given selectively: once, few, many, or a class where the clone is expanded.

d_gene,len,j_gene,v_gene,abundance,CDR3aa,CDR3nt
TRBD1,15,TRBJ2-1,TRBV11-3,.,CASSKGQGSYNEQFF,TGTGCCAGCAGCAAGGGACAGGGCTCCTACAATGAGCAGTTCTTC
.,16,TRBJ1-2,TRBV2,.,CASSEALSGLYYGYTF,TGTGCCAGCAGTGAAGCGCTGTCAGGGCTATACTATGGCTACACCTTC
TRBD1,18,TRBJ2-6,TRBV6-2/TRBV6-3,.,CASSYSETGVEGANVLTF,TGTGCCAGCAGTTACTCGGAGACAGGGGTAGAAGGGGCCAACGTCCTGACTTTC
TRBD2,17,TRBJ2-7,TRBV4-1,.,CASSLTWQGGSSYEQYF,TGCGCCAGCAGCCTCACCTGGCAGGGAGGGTCATCCTACGAGCAGTACTTC
TRBD1,14,TRBJ1-2,TRBV6-4,.,CASSAEQGAGGYTF,TGTGCCAGCAGCGCCGAACAGGGGGCGGGTGGCTACACCTTC
TRBD2,16,TRBJ2-3,TRBV7-2,.,CASSLVPAGGSDTQYF,TGTGCCAGCAGCTTAGTACCAGCGGGGGGGTCAGATACGCAGTATTTT
.,14,TRBJ2-7,TRBV4-1,.,CASSQGPAGYEQYF,TGCGCCAGCAGCCAAGGGCCCGCGGGTTACGAGCAGTACTTC
.,15,TRBJ2-7,TRBV5-1,.,CASSLTPRDTYEQYF,TGCGCCAGCAGCTTAACCCCTCGCGATACCTACGAGCAGTACTTC
TRBD2,15,TRBJ2-1,TRBV9,.,CASSTRAGGRNEQFF,TGTGCCAGCAGCACCCGAGCGGGGGGAAGAAATGAGCAGTTCTTC
TRBD1,12,TRBJ2-1,TRBV29-1,.,CSAIGQGNEQFF,TGCAGCGCCATAGGACAGGGCAATGAGCAGTTCTTC
.,14,TRBJ1-1,TRBV5-6,.,CASSSGHGDTEAFF,TGTGCCAGCAGCTCGGGACATGGGGACACTGAAGCTTTCTTT
.,11,TRBJ1-1,TRBV5-1,few,CASTGNTEAFF,TGCGCCAGCACAGGGAACACTGAAGCTTTCTTT
.,15,TRBJ1-2,TRBV27,.,CASSPIPPRNYGYTF,TGTGCCAGCAGTCCAATTCCCCCCAGGAACTATGGCTACACCTTC
.,13,TRBJ1-2,TRBV5-1,.,CASSSGGGRGYTF,TGCGCCAGCAGCTCCGGCGGGGGGCGAGGCTACACCTTC
.,15,TRBJ1-1,TRBV7-2,.,CASSLVYGVNTEAFF,TGTGCCAGCAGCTTAGTTTACGGAGTTAACACTGAAGCTTTCTTT
.,14,TRBJ1-4,TRBV9,.,CASSPGGRNEKLFF,TGTGCCAGCAGCCCGGGGGGCAGGAATGAAAAACTGTTTTTT
.,16,TRBJ2-4,TRBV10-3,.,CAISDPSREAKNIQYF,TGTGCCATCAGTGACCCCTCGAGGGAGGCCAAAAACATTCAGTACTTC
TRBD2,14,TRBJ2-1,TRBV4-3,.,CASSGRLAGNEQFF,TGCGCCAGCAGCGGGAGACTAGCGGGGAATGAGCAGTTCTTC
TRBD1,14,TRBJ2-7,TRBV5-4,.,CASSLWTGGNEQYF,TGTGCCAGCAGCTTGTGGACAGGGGGCAACGAGCAGTACTTC
TRBD1,16,TRBJ2-1,TRBV5-1,.,CASSLTTGGSYNEQFF,TGCGCCAGCAGCTTGACCACAGGGGGGTCCTACAATGAGCAGTTCTTC
TRBD2,15,TRBJ2-1,TRBV24-1,.,CATSVAGGSYNEQFF,TGTGCCACCAGTGTAGCGGGGGGGTCCTACAATGAGCAGTTCTTC
.,17,TRBJ1-5,TRBV4-2,once,CASSQEREMTYDQPQHF,TGTGCCAGCAGCCAAGAACGCGAAATGACTTATGATCAGCCCCAGCATTTT
TRBD1,15,TRBJ2-3,TRBV24-1,.,CATSDLGQGGDTQYF,TGTGCCACCAGTGACCTAGGACAGGGGGGAGATACGCAGTATTTT
.,13,TRBJ2-4,TRBV7-2,.,CASSVLAKNIQYF,TGTGCCAGCAGCGTCCTAGCCAAAAACATTCAGTACTTC
TRBD1,11,TRBJ1-1,TRBV12-3/TRBV12-4,.,CASRRQGTVFF,TGTGCCAGCCGGAGACAGGGTACTGTTTTCTTT
.,14,TRBJ1-1,TRBV3-1/TRBV3-2,.,CASSPRRANTEAFF,TGTGCCAGCAGCCCTCGCAGGGCGAACACTGAAGCTTTCTTT
TRBD1,13,TRBJ1-2,TRBV6-5,.,CASSPGTVYGYTF,TGTGCCAGCAGCCCCGGGACAGTCTATGGCTACACCTTC
TRBD1,14,TRBJ2-7,TRBV9,.,CASSVWDSPYEQYF,TGTGCCAGCAGCGTATGGGACAGTCCCTACGAGCAGTACTTC
TRBD1,16,TRBJ2-2,TRBV19,few,CASNTLFETGVGELFF,TGTGCCAGTAATACCCTTTTCGAGACAGGGGTCGGGGAGCTGTTTTTT
.,16,TRBJ2-1,TRBV6-5,.,CASSYSGRAPYNEQFF,TGTGCCAGCAGTTACTCGGGCAGGGCTCCCTACAATGAGCAGTTCTTC
.,17,TRBJ1-3,TRBV5-6,.,CASSFRYTGVNRNTIYF,TGTGCCAGCAGCTTCAGGTATACCGGGGTAAACAGAAACACCATATATTTT
TRBD2,16,TRBJ2-1,TRBV15,.,CATGAGGSVSYNEQFF,TGTGCCACCGGGGCGGGAGGTTCCGTCTCCTACAATGAGCAGTTCTTC
.,15,TRBJ2-1,TRBV24-1,.,CATSDPRSTANEQFF,TGTGCCACCAGTGATCCGAGGTCGACGGCGAATGAGCAGTTCTTC
TRBD1,16,TRBJ1-2,TRBV19,.,CASSPGTGGADYGYTF,TGTGCCAGTAGTCCCGGGACAGGGGGCGCGGACTATGGCTACACCTTC
TRBD1,14,TRBJ1-2,TRBV5-6,.,CASITGGHRSGYTF,TGTGCCAGCATAACAGGGGGCCACCGGAGCGGCTACACCTTC
.,15,TRBJ2-3,TRBV30,.,CAWSGGGTSTDTQYF,TGTGCCTGGAGTGGGGGAGGCACTAGCACAGATACGCAGTATTTT
TRBD2,15,TRBJ2-5,TRBV5-1,.,CASSNNPSGQETQYF,TGCGCCAGCAGCAACAATCCTAGCGGCCAAGAGACCCAGTACTTC
.,15,TRBJ2-7,TRBV15,.,CATSLSPPGSYEQYF,TGTGCCACCAGCTTGTCTCCTCCGGGGTCCTACGAGCAGTACTTC
.,15,TRBJ1-2,TRBV28,.,CASSLVGPAGYGYTF,TGTGCCAGCAGTTTAGTTGGCCCGGCGGGCTATGGCTACACCTTC
.,12,TRBJ2-3,TRBV18,.,CASSPFADTQYF,TGTGCCAGCTCACCATTCGCAGATACGCAGTATTTT
.,16,TRBJ2-7,TRBV6-2/TRBV6-3,.,CASSYSARQGKRAQYF,TGTGCCAGCAGTTACTCGGCGCGGCAGGGGAAACGCGCGCAGTACTTC
.,14,TRBJ2-5,TRBV5-1,.,CASRRYGAEETQYF,TGCGCCAGCAGGCGTTATGGGGCCGAAGAGACCCAGTACTTC
.,11,TRBJ2-7,TRBV20-1,once,CSAETSYEQYF,TGCAGTGCTGAAACTAGTTACGAGCAGTACTTC
.,16,TRBJ1-1,TRBV5-6,.,CASSFFVRELNTEAFF,TGTGCCAGCAGCTTTTTTGTACGCGAACTGAACACTGAAGCTTTCTTT
TRBD2,15,TRBJ2-1,TRBV9,.,CASSVGGAGAPEQFF,TGTGCCAGCAGCGTAGGGGGAGCGGGAGCCCCTGAGCAGTTCTTC
.,17,TRBJ2-2,TRBV2,few,CASSEARGGSNTGELFF,TGTGCCAGCAGTGAAGCTAGGGGCGGATCGAACACCGGGGAGCTGTTTTTT
.,12,TRBJ2-2,TRBV7-7,once,CASSPRGGELFF,TGTGCTAGCAGCCCCCGGGGCGGGGAGCTGTTTTTT
.,14,TRBJ1-5,TRBV7-8,once,CASSFTGSNQPQHF,TGTGCCAGCAGCTTCACAGGGTCCAATCAGCCCCAGCATTTT
TRBD1,14,TRBJ2-1,TRBV19,.,CASRTGVTYNEQFF,TGTGCCAGTAGGACAGGGGTGACCTACAATGAGCAGTTCTTC
.,11,TRBJ2-7,TRBV7-8,.,CASSHPGEQYF,TGTGCCAGCAGCCACCCGGGGGAGCAGTACTTC
.,14,TRBJ1-2,TRBV5-4,.,CASSLGGRGYGYTF,TGTGCCAGCAGCTTGGGTGGCAGGGGCTATGGCTACACCTTC
.,11,TRBJ1-1,TRBV4-1,.,CASRWATEAFF,TGCGCCAGCAGGTGGGCCACTGAAGCTTTCTTT
TRBD1,15,TRBJ2-2,TRBV3-1/TRBV3-2,.,CASRKLTGETGELFF,TGTGCCAGCAGGAAACTGACAGGGGAAACCGGGGAGCTGTTTTTT